This T cell receptor beta chain was sequenced in a study of shared clonotypes between healthy human individuals. Study information: The study drew on a couple of women and a few men aged 18 to 49 as donors.

V shed 4 bases and J shed 5 bases, with 14 bases lying between them. There are 14 residues in the CDR3. Germline V lookup: CDR1 ENHRY, CDR2 SYGVKD. Whole-study findings and limits: Naive subsets generally had larger estimated richness than memory subsets.

A single count supports this clone. Its antigen is currently unknown. Measured with immunoSEQ multiplex PCR; TCRdb has only the in-frame clones, and not every one. The repertoire holds around 2.5 million clones, 80% to 95% seen once, with 0.36% in the top ten. Sequenced: naive CD4+ T cells from PBMCs. Stated subset: CD45RA+ positively selected. The chain carries TRBV10-3 and TRBJ1-2; tentatively, D is TRBD1 (6 bases). This clonotype originated in a man between 18 and 35 years old in good health. Some clones in this sample may be carry-over from other donors' samples. The CDR3 DNA reads TGTGCCATCAGTGCCAGGGGCGGTGAATATGGCTACACCTTC. Its protein product is CAISARGGEYGYTF.